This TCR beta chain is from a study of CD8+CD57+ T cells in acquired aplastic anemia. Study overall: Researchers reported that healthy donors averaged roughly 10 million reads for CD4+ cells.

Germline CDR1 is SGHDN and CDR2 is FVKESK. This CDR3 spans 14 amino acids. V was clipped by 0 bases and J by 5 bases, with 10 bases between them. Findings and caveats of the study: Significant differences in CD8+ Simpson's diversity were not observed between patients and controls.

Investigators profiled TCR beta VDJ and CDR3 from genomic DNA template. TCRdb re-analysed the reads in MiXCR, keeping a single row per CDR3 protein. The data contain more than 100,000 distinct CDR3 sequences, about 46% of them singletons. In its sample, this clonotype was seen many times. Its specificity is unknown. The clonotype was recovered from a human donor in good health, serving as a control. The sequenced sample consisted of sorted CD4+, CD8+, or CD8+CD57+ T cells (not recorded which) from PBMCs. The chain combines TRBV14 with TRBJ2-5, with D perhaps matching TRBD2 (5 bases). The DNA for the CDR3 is TGTGCCAGCAGCCAAGACCCGCGGGCGGAGACCCAGTACTTC. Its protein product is CASSQDPRAETQYF.